This is a list of T cell receptor beta chains from one sample in a study of blood T cell repertoires in COVID-19. The assay was immunoSEQ multiplex PCR, and TCRdb's table has in-frame clones only and misses some. The sample yields around 390,000 clones, around nine tenths seen once. The specimen sequenced was PBMCs or T cells enriched from blood (not recorded which). The receptors originated from a woman aged 45-59 years who had recovered from COVID-19. Each CDR3 is given with its conserved first and last residue. A D gene is named only where the DNA matches it firmly. Size is stated for part of the rows, as once, few or many counts, or as a class when the clone is expanded.

abundance | j_gene | d_gene | v_gene | CDR3aa | CDR3nt
. | TRBJ1-3 | TRBD1 | TRBV5-1 | CASSLGQGRGNTIYF | TGCGCCAGCAGCCTGGGACAGGGGAGGGGAAACACCATATATTTT
. | TRBJ1-6 | . | TRBV5-1 | CASSFAPTGTFSPLHF | TGCGCCAGCAGCTTCGCTCCGACAGGCACCTTTTCACCCCTCCACTTT
. | TRBJ2-2 | TRBD1 | TRBV18 | CASSPGQGLTGELFF | TGTGCCAGCTCACCTGGACAGGGGTTAACCGGGGAGCTGTTTTTT
. | TRBJ2-1 | . | TRBV9 | CASSGPEVPNEQFF | TGTGCCAGCAGCGGTCCCGAGGTCCCGAATGAGCAGTTCTTC
once | TRBJ2-3 | TRBD2 | TRBV2 | CASSFGRGSGGMDTQYF | TGTGCCAGCAGTTTCGGTCGAGGTAGCGGGGGTATGGATACGCAGTATTTT
. | TRBJ1-5 | TRBD1 | TRBV19 | CASSTGGNQPQHF | TGTGCCAGTAGCACAGGGGGCAATCAGCCCCAGCATTTT
. | TRBJ2-2 | . | TRBV28 | CASTQVRPTGELFF | TGTGCCAGCACCCAGGTCCGTCCCACCGGGGAGCTGTTTTTT
. | TRBJ1-1 | . | TRBV4-2 | CASSQEVQGGTEAFF | TGTGCCAGCAGCCAAGAGGTCCAGGGAGGCACTGAAGCTTTCTTT
once | TRBJ2-5 | . | TRBV4-2 | CASSQDPVGVETQYF | TGTGCCAGCAGCCAAGATCCAGTAGGGGTAGAGACCCAGTACTTC
. | TRBJ2-7 | . | TRBV5-4 | CASSLPFFTGLPYEQYF | TGTGCCAGCAGCTTACCTTTCTTCACAGGGCTACCCTACGAGCAGTACTTC
. | TRBJ2-5 | TRBD1 | TRBV30 | CAWSRAGGPETQYF | TGTGCCTGGAGTCGGGCAGGGGGCCCAGAGACCCAGTACTTC
once | TRBJ2-5 | TRBD2 | TRBV4-2 | CASSQGREGTQYF | TGTGCCAGCAGCCAAGGAAGGGAGGGGACCCAGTACTTC
. | TRBJ1-5 | TRBD1 | TRBV11-2 | CASSPGTGGHQPQHF | TGTGCCAGCAGCCCAGGGACAGGCGGGCATCAGCCCCAGCATTTT
once | TRBJ1-1 | . | TRBV10-3 | CAIRGGYTEAFF | TGTGCCATCCGCGGCGGCTACACTGAAGCTTTCTTT
. | TRBJ1-2 | . | TRBV28 | CASNGRGARGYTF | TGTGCCAGCAACGGGAGGGGGGCGCGTGGCTACACCTTC
. | TRBJ1-2 | . | TRBV3-1/TRBV3-2 | CASSLLQNGDRGYTF | TGTGCCAGCAGCCTACTCCAGAATGGAGATCGGGGCTACACCTTC
. | TRBJ1-6 | . | TRBV15 | CATSRDLEGDGLGSPLHF | TGTGCCACCAGCAGAGATCTTGAGGGGGACGGATTAGGGTCACCCCTCCACTTT
. | TRBJ1-1 | TRBD1 | TRBV3-1/TRBV3-2 | CASSQALTGGAAEAFF | TGTGCCAGCAGCCAAGCGCTAACAGGGGGCGCGGCTGAAGCTTTCTTT
. | TRBJ2-7 | TRBD1 | TRBV19 | CASSGRTGGFEQYF | TGTGCCAGTAGTGGTCGGACAGGGGGGTTTGAGCAGTACTTC
. | TRBJ1-6 | . | TRBV12-3/TRBV12-4 | CASRGRSPLHF | TGTGCCAGCAGGGGGCGGTCACCCCTCCACTTT
once | TRBJ2-6 | . | TRBV19 | CASSWATGANVLTF | TGTGCCAGTAGTTGGGCTACTGGGGCCAACGTCCTGACTTTC
. | TRBJ2-3 | TRBD1 | TRBV29-1 | CSVDQFPGQVEDTQYF | TGCAGCGTCGACCAATTTCCGGGACAGGTTGAAGATACGCAGTATTTT
. | TRBJ2-7 | . | TRBV6-5 | CASSSYRAYEQYF | TGTGCCAGCAGTAGTTACAGGGCCTACGAGCAGTACTTC
. | TRBJ1-1 | TRBD1 | TRBV19 | CATTGDSPRWAFF | TGTGCCACTACAGGGGACAGCCCCAGGTGGGCTTTCTTT
. | TRBJ2-3 | TRBD2 | TRBV2 | CASSPHDSGGATDTQYF | TGTGCCAGCAGCCCACACGACAGCGGGGGGGCAACAGATACGCAGTATTTT
. | TRBJ2-3 | . | TRBV5-1 | CASSQTGYGTDTQYF | TGCGCCAGCAGCCAAACAGGGTACGGCACAGATACGCAGTATTTT
. | TRBJ1-1 | TRBD1 | TRBV29-1 | CSVGQGASTEAFF | TGCAGCGTTGGTCAGGGGGCTAGCACTGAAGCTTTCTTT
. | TRBJ1-2 | . | TRBV25-1 | CASEEARYGYTF | TGTGCCAGCGAGGAGGCTCGCTATGGCTACACCTTC
. | TRBJ1-1 | . | TRBV19 | CASSIGPAGSTEAFF | TGTGCCAGTAGTATAGGCCCGGCAGGGTCTACTGAAGCTTTCTTT
. | TRBJ2-7 | TRBD1 | TRBV5-4 | CASSFPGGWDEQYF | TGTGCCAGCAGCTTCCCAGGGGGCTGGGACGAGCAGTACTTC
. | TRBJ2-7 | TRBD1 | TRBV6-5 | CASSRRGTYEQYF | TGTGCCAGCAGTCGCAGGGGGACCTACGAGCAGTACTTC
. | TRBJ2-1 | . | TRBV30 | CAWQNRGAEGHEQFF | TGTGCCTGGCAGAACCGGGGGGCGGAGGGGCATGAGCAGTTCTTC
. | TRBJ2-7 | . | TRBV28 | CASSLYIPGVLHEQYF | TGTGCCAGCAGTTTATATATCCCAGGGGTTCTCCACGAGCAGTACTTC
. | TRBJ2-7 | TRBD1 | TRBV10-3 | CAISDPTGDRPYEQYF | TGTGCCATCAGTGACCCTACCGGGGACAGGCCCTACGAGCAGTACTTC
once | TRBJ1-5 | TRBD1 | TRBV10-3 | CAISEYRGSNQPQHF | TGTGCCATCAGTGAGTACAGGGGAAGCAATCAGCCCCAGCATTTT
. | TRBJ1-5 | TRBD1 | TRBV10-2 | CASSESTGGQPQHF | TGCGCCAGCAGTGAGTCGACAGGGGGCCAGCCCCAGCATTTT
. | TRBJ1-1 | . | TRBV12-3/TRBV12-4 | CASRTGVNTEAFF | TGTGCCAGCAGGACAGGAGTGAACACTGAAGCTTTCTTT
. | TRBJ1-5 | TRBD1 | TRBV28 | CASSDRDRVINQPQHF | TGTGCCAGCAGCGACAGGGACAGGGTTATCAATCAGCCCCAGCATTTT
. | TRBJ1-3 | TRBD1 | TRBV2 | CASSVGTGRSGNTIYF | TGTGCCAGCAGTGTTGGGACAGGACGTTCTGGAAACACCATATATTTT
once | TRBJ1-3 | . | TRBV2 | CARHTGEGNTIYF | TGTGCCAGGCACACGGGTGAGGGAAACACCATATATTTT
once | TRBJ1-4 | TRBD1 | TRBV30 | CAWSTRGANEKLFF | TGTGCCTGGAGTACCAGGGGGGCTAATGAAAAACTGTTTTTT
. | TRBJ2-7 | . | TRBV3-1/TRBV3-2 | CASSHSSYEQYF | TGTGCCAGCAGCCACTCTTCCTACGAGCAGTACTTC
. | TRBJ2-3 | TRBD2 | TRBV3-1/TRBV3-2 | CASSQGWASGGNTDTQYF | TGTGCCAGCAGCCAAGGGTGGGCTAGCGGGGGTAACACAGATACGCAGTATTTT
. | TRBJ1-2 | . | TRBV29-1 | CSVEDLQRVGYTF | TGCAGCGTTGAAGATCTACAGAGGGTAGGCTACACCTTC
. | TRBJ2-3 | TRBD2 | TRBV2 | CASSSSGATDTQYF | TGTGCCAGCAGTTCGAGCGGGGCAACAGATACGCAGTATTTT
. | TRBJ1-4 | TRBD1 | TRBV5-1 | CASSFQGQGAANEKLFF | TGCGCCAGCAGCTTTCAAGGACAGGGGGCGGCTAATGAAAAACTGTTTTTT
. | TRBJ1-1 | TRBD1 | TRBV5-1 | CASSLDGQGEEAFF | TGCGCCAGCAGCTTGGATGGACAGGGAGAGGAAGCTTTCTTT
. | TRBJ2-1 | . | TRBV3-1/TRBV3-2 | CASSRLARPDYNEQFF | TGTGCCAGCAGCCGCCTAGCTCGGCCTGATTACAATGAGCAGTTCTTC